This T cell receptor (beta chain) was documented in a study of blood T cells in healthy people across ages. Study-level results: The donors' CMV status was not determined, possibly confounding changes in expanded clonotypes. Higher diversity and more naive CD4+ cells were features of long-lived donors, compared to aged donors.

A J-beta primer mix and a sample-barcoded 5' primer were used in a second PCR of roughly 7 to 12 cycles. TCRdb processed the 5' RACE reads anew with MiXCR; each CDR3 protein has one entry. This sample has about 630,000 distinct CDR3 sequences, with approximately 21% found just once. This clonotype came up a few times. Its antigen remains unidentified. Trimming stripped 3 bases from V and 1 base from J, with 13 bases between. CDR1 is SGHNT, CDR2 YYREEE, per germline (reference sequence). The CDR3 contains 15 residues. Sequenced input: blood. The V gene is TRBV5-4, the J gene TRBJ2-5; D assignment may be TRBD1 or TRBD2 (6 bases each). The TCR comes from an older man in good health. CDR3 DNA: TGTGCCAGCAGCTCAGTAGGGGGGATCCAAGAGACCCAGTACTTC. Residues: CASSSVGGIQETQYF.